This section outlines one T cell receptor beta chain sequence together with its context. This sample was included in a study of blood T cell repertoires in COVID-19. Original processing notes: Reference gene primer amplification gave estimated nucleated cell counts. Clones were read by immunoSEQ multiplex PCR, and TCRdb kept only the in-frame ones, dropping some. The V and J calls and clone size are taken from that table; D and trimming were inferred from the DNA. The sample holds under 300,000 clones, roughly four fifths seen once. With 2 bases clipped from V and 2 bases from J, the junction kept 1 base outside the gene matches. CDR1 LGHNA and CDR2 YNFKEQ come from the germline V gene. This CDR3 has 14 amino acids.

The sequencing sample was made of PBMCs or T cells enriched from blood (not recorded which). This sequence was found in a middle-aged man who had recovered from COVID-19. V gene TRBV4-2 combines with J gene TRBJ1-2; 8 bases line up with TRBD1. The CDR3 protein is CASSQQGANYGYTF. CDR3 DNA: TGTGCCAGCAGCCAACAGGGGGCGAACTATGGCTACACCTTC.